Listed here is a single T cell receptor (beta chain). Original handling: By means of reference gene primer amplification, nucleated cell counts were estimated. The repertoire was sequenced with immunoSEQ multiplex PCR; TCRdb's copy has only in-frame clones and lacks some. V, J and clone size reflect that table, while D and trimming were determined from the DNA. The sample contains a few hundred thousand clones, around 86% of which appear only once. These data are taken from a study of blood T cell repertoires in COVID-19. As for the study in general: Both acute and convalescent COVID-19 samples were obtained from the United States, Italy and Spain. Nucleic acid was either cDNA or gDNA, and it came from T cells, B-cell-depleted T cells, or PBMCs.

V shed 4 bases, J shed 4 bases, and the junction held 2 bases outside the gene matches. The CDR3 sequence is 13 residues long. Germline V CDR1 and CDR2: LGHDT, YNNKEL (reference sequence). The chain is built from TRBV3-1 (or the pseudogene TRBV3-2) and TRBJ2-7, with 9 bases identical to TRBD2. Sequenced material: peripheral blood. The TCR was taken from a man aged 35-49 years who had recovered from COVID-19. As DNA, the CDR3 is TGTGCCAGCAGCCTCACTAGCGGGTACGAGCAGTACTTC. Amino acid sequence: CASSLTSGYEQYF.